The sequence of this T cell receptor beta chain was determined in a study of blood T cell repertoires in COVID-19. As for the study in general: From the United States, Italy and Spain came samples of acute and convalescent COVID-19. PBMCs, B-cell-depleted T cells, or T cells provided the cDNA or gDNA that made up the material.

Participants had their cohort set by participant-reported clinical history. The study counted Cohort 3 donors as recovered given two negative PCRs, clearance, or symptom resolution. Clones were read by immunoSEQ multiplex PCR, and TCRdb kept only the in-frame ones, dropping some. Here the sample spans approximately 440,000 clones, around 91% being singletons. The CDR3 sequence is 15 residues long. The specimen was PBMCs or T cells enriched from blood (not recorded which). This rearrangement joins TRBV12-2 to TRBJ1-5. TRBV12-2 is annotated as a pseudogene. The clonotype comes from a young man who had recovered from COVID-19. The CDR3: CASRFPHYSNQPQHF. CDR3 bases: TGTGCAAGTCGCTTTCCCCACTATAGCAATCAGCCCCAGCATTTT.